The 18 T cell receptor beta chains given below trace back to one sample, sequenced in a study of CD8 T cells in ankylosing spondylitis. These receptors have no known antigen. Study findings and constraints: A TCR beta motif of fewer than ten highly homologous variants appeared characteristic of ankylosing spondylitis blood.

In TCRdb, the 5' RACE reads were re-called with MiXCR into one record per CDR3 protein. Of about 840,000 distinct CDR3 sequences in the sample, approximately 12% were seen once. The source material was blood, either unsorted or a sorted T cell fraction (not recorded which). The receptor set was obtained from a male donor with ankylosing spondylitis.

This clonotype was observed many times. In nucleotides, the CDR3 is TGCAGCGTGGGCGCAGGGAACAGCTACGAGCAGTACTTC. It is translated as CSVGAGNSYEQYF. The chain uses TRBV29-1 and TRBJ2-7; D possibly corresponds to TRBD1 (5 bases). The CDR3 has 13 amino acids. The germline CDR1 and CDR2 sequences are SQVTM and ANQGSEA. Trimming took 6 bases from V and 3 from J, leaving 15 bases between them.

The sample holds a few counts of this clonotype. The chain uses TRBV20-1 and TRBJ2-7; D might be TRBD2 (6 bases). The CDR3 is 16 residues long. CDR1 and CDR2 (germline): DFQATT, SNEGSKA (reference sequence). V shed 0 bases and J shed 1 base, with 16 bases lying between them. The CDR3 DNA sequence: TGCAGTGCTAGAGATAATGGGAGGATGGTATCCTACGAGCAGTACTTC. This sequence encodes CSARDNGRMVSYEQYF.

V is TRBV20-1 and J is TRBJ1-1; possible D gene TRBD1, 6 bases. Trimming cost V 2 bases and J 11 bases, with 12 bases left between them. CDR3 length: 11 amino acids. Germline assignment: CDR1 DFQATT and CDR2 SNEGSKA (reference sequence). CDR3 residues: CSARMRDNAFF. In nucleotides, the CDR3 is TGCAGTGCTAGAATGCGGGACAATGCTTTCTTT.

There are many counts of this clonotype. This rearrangement joins TRBV20-1 to TRBJ2-3; D is ambiguous. V lost 0 bases and J lost 3, with 7 bases in between. The CDR3 is 13 amino acids. Germline CDR1 DFQATT, CDR2 SNEGSKA (reference sequence). CDR3 coding DNA: TGCAGTGCTAGAGACCCCAGGACAGATACGCAGTATTTT. Its translation is CSARDPRTDTQYF.

This clonotype was seen a few times. V gene TRBV29-1 combines with J gene TRBJ1-1; a weak D match, TRBD1 (5 bases). V dropped 7 bases and J dropped 6 bases, with 15 bases sitting between them. This CDR3 has 12 residues. From germline, CDR1 is SQVTM and CDR2 ANQGSEA. For the CDR3, the DNA is TGCAGCGCCTCGAGTGGACACCCTGAAGCTTTCTTT. It encodes CSASSGHPEAFF.

This chain links TRBV20-1 with TRBJ2-7; perhaps D is TRBD1 or TRBD2 (6 bases each). V shed 4 bases and J shed 2 bases, with 15 bases lying between them. CDR1 is DFQATT, CDR2 SNEGSKA, per germline (reference sequence). The CDR3 sequence is 14 residues long. CDR3 region: CSAKGERGAYEQYF. The CDR3 region has the DNA TGCAGTGCTAAAGGGGAAAGGGGGGCCTACGAGCAGTACTTC.

This clonotype was seen only a few times. The rearrangement links TRBV7-9 to TRBJ1-2, with D unclear. The CDR3 has 11 residues. V was pared by 5 bases and J by 8 bases, with 9 bases between. Per germline, CDR1 SEHNR and CDR2 FQNEAQ (reference sequence). CDR3 sequence: CASSTQTGYTF. The CDR3 nucleotides are TGTGCCAGCAGCACCCAGACAGGCTACACCTTC. Using reference TRBV7-9 and TRBJ1-2 for the parts outside the CDR3, the full variable domain is DTGVSQNPRHKITKRGQNVTFRCDPISEHNRLYWYRQTLGQGPEFLTYFQNEAQLEKSRLLSDRFSAERPKGSFSTLEIQRTEQGDSAMYLCASSTQTGYTFGSGTRLTVV.

This sequence joins TRBV24-1 and TRBJ2-7; D remains ambiguous. Trimming pared 4 bases from V and 2 bases from J, leaving 17 bases between. Germline CDR1 is KGHDR and CDR2 is SFDVKD. The CDR3 extends over 16 amino acids. The CDR3 region is CATSDPKESSPYEQYF. The CDR3, as DNA: TGTGCCACCAGTGACCCCAAAGAGTCTTCCCCCTACGAGCAGTACTTC.

This chain connects TRBV28 to TRBJ2-5; D possibly corresponds to TRBD1 (6 bases). Per germline, CDR1 MDHEN and CDR2 SYDVKM. The CDR3 contains 15 residues. The V end was cut by 3 bases, the J end by 4 bases, with 15 bases between. The CDR3 region has the DNA TGTGCCAGCAGTTTCCCTACAGGGTCCCGAGAGACCCAGTACTTC. Translating gives CASSFPTGSRETQYF.

To note about this clonotype: Germline and junction disagree at one end, which may indicate a read error. V usage is TRBV7-7 and J usage is TRBJ2-3; D not resolved. In germline, CDR1 is SSHAT, CDR2 FNYEAQ (reference sequence). This CDR3 comprises 13 residues. Written as DNA, the CDR3 is TGTGCTAGCAGCTTAGGGAACCTCGACACGCAGTATTTT. It translates to CASSLGNLDTQYF. Filled out from reference TRBV7-7 and TRBJ2-3, the complete variable domain reads GAGVSQSPRYKVTKRGQDVTLRCDPISSHATLYWYQQALGQGPEFLTYFNYEAQPDKSGLPSDRFSAERPEGSISTLTIQRTEQRDSAMYRCASSLGNLDTQYFGPGTRLTVL.

This clonotype has a handful of counts. The chain links TRBV20-1 to TRBJ1-2; D gene unclear. The V gene lost 2 bases and the J gene lost 4 bases, with 11 bases spanning the gap. This CDR3 comprises 13 residues. The V gene's germline CDR1 is DFQATT and CDR2 SNEGSKA (reference sequence). The CDR3 reads CSARSPSGYGYTF. CDR3 DNA: TGCAGTGCTAGATCGCCATCTGGCTATGGCTACACCTTC.

The chain carries TRBV6-1 and TRBJ1-2; D is perhaps TRBD1 (6 bases). CDR3 length equals 13 residues. The germline CDR1 and CDR2 sequences are MNHNS and SASEGT. V dropped 5 bases and J dropped 6 bases, with 13 bases sitting between them. CDR3 DNA sequence: TGTGCCAGCAGTACAGGGACTTCTAATGGCTACACCTTC. This codes for CASSTGTSNGYTF.

This clonotype was counted ten times or more. The genes are TRBV5-1 and TRBJ1-1; tentative D call: TRBD1 (5 bases). The germline CDR1 and CDR2 sequences are SGHRS and YFSETQ. Between the trimmed V and J ends, which lost 0 bases and 2 bases, there was a span of 8 bases. The CDR3 loop spans 14 amino acids. CDR3 residues: CASSLDGTNTEAFF. The CDR3 nucleotides are TGCGCCAGCAGCTTGGATGGGACCAACACTGAAGCTTTCTTT.

This clonotype occurred many times. The gene calls are TRBV20-1 and TRBJ2-7; no definite D call. This CDR3 contains 14 residues. Germline V gene sequence: CDR1 DFQATT, CDR2 SNEGSKA (reference sequence). V was pared by 6 bases and J by 7 bases, with 22 bases between. CDR3 nucleotide sequence: TGCAGTGCCAGACCCTCACTCACGGCTGGGGAGCAGTACTTC. Protein product: CSARPSLTAGEQYF.

The rearrangement uses TRBV24-1 and TRBJ2-1; possibly TRBD2 for D (6 bases). Germline-derived CDR1 and CDR2 are KGHDR and SFDVKD. V was clipped by 2 bases and J by 0 bases, with 13 bases between them. The CDR3 is made up of 17 amino acids. CDR3 sequence reads: CATSDSLAYSSYNEQFF. The CDR3 DNA reads as TGTGCCACCAGTGATTCCCTAGCGTACAGCTCCTACAATGAGCAGTTCTTC.

This clonotype was observed at least ten times. The chain is built from TRBV20-1 and TRBJ1-6; the D is unclear. V lost 5 bases to trimming and J lost 9 bases, with 17 bases between them. CDR3 length: 14 residues. Per the germline V gene, CDR1 is DFQATT and CDR2 is SNEGSKA (reference sequence). Here the CDR3 DNA reads TGCAGTGCTGCCCAACTTGGGATCACTTCACCCCTCCACTTT. Translating gives CSAAQLGITSPLHF.

This clonotype was observed many times. The rearrangement uses TRBV6-2 or TRBV6-3 and TRBJ1-2; TRBD1 agrees at 9 bases. With V trimmed by 4 bases and J by 7 bases, 4 bases remained unmatched. The CDR3 runs to 13 residues. CDR1 and CDR2 from the germline V gene are MNHEY and SVGEGT. This CDR3 reads CASSFTGGLGYTF. In DNA, the CDR3 is TGTGCCAGCAGTTTCACAGGGGGCCTTGGCTACACCTTC.

This clonotype has a handful of counts. V and J are TRBV7-9 and TRBJ2-7, with a weak D call TRBD1 (6 bases). Trimming took off 5 bases at V and 0 bases at J, with 20 bases between the two ends. CDR3 length equals 17 residues. Germline-derived CDR1 and CDR2 are SEHNR and FQNEAQ (reference sequence). Here the CDR3 DNA reads TGTGCCAGCAGCCAGGGGCCGTCGACAGTGTACTCCTACGAGCAGTACTTC. It codes for CASSQGPSTVYSYEQYF.